The source of this T cell receptor beta chain is a study of PD-1 blockade in classical Hodgkin lymphoma. Whole-study findings and limits: Relapsed/refractory patients reportedly had lower baseline diversity than newly diagnosed patients. Patients with a complete response exhibited baseline diversity comparable to newly diagnosed patients.

Clones were read by immunoSEQ multiplex PCR, and TCRdb kept only the in-frame ones, dropping some. Of 30,000 to 50,000 clones in the sample, 77% are singletons; the top ten hold roughly 9.2%. A remark on this clone: No antigen is known for it.

Time point described: cycle 4 day 1 (C4D1), after about 6 weeks of nivolumab. Every single patient, without exception, relapsed after autologous stem cell transplantation, and brentuximab vedotin exposure varied. The CDR3 is 13 amino acids. CDR1 is MDHEN and CDR2 is SYDVKM in the germline V gene. The V segment lost 8 bases and the J segment 9 bases; nucleotides outside the gene matches: 9. This receptor was taken from a human donor with classical Hodgkin lymphoma. This sequence joins TRBV28 and TRBJ1-4, with 7 positions matching TRBD1. This specimen was peripheral blood mononuclear cells (PBMCs), taken before the fourth cycle of nivolumab. CDR3: CASGTTGAQKLFF. The CDR3, as DNA: TGTGCCAGCGGAACCACAGGGGCACAAAAACTGTTTTTT.